Below are 31 T cell receptor beta chains sequenced from a single sample in a study of shared clonotypes between healthy human individuals. Libraries were prepared by immunoSEQ multiplex PCR; TCRdb keeps only in-frame clonotypes and omits some of them. The sample records a few hundred thousand clones, 90% to 98% being singletons. Input material: memory CD8+ T cells sorted from blood. Subset given: CD45RO+ cells pooled with CCR7-negative TemRA cells. Receptors were obtained from a man aged 25 to 45 in good health.

The CDR3 nucleotides are TGTGCCAGCAGCCCTGGGACTAGCGGAGGAGAGACCCAGTACTTC. Translating gives CASSPGTSGGETQYF. The gene calls are TRBV5-8 and TRBJ2-5, with 11 bases aligning to TRBD2. From germline, CDR1 is SGHTS and CDR2 YDEGEE. Trimming removed 4 bases from V and 4 bases from J; junction bases left unmatched: 6. CDR3 length equals 15 residues.

This chain uses TRBV5-1 with TRBJ1-1; 8 nucleotides match TRBD1. CDR1 and CDR2 (germline): SGHRS, YFSETQ. The CDR3 length is 15 residues. V lost 5 bases, J lost 1 base, and 7 bases stayed unmatched. CDR3 coding DNA: TGCGCCAGCAGTCTCACAGGACAGGGGAACACTGAAGCTTTCTTT. Its translation is CASSLTGQGNTEAFF.

The chain is built from TRBV11-2 and TRBJ2-1; TRBD1 agrees at 12 bases. V shed 6 bases and J 7 bases; nucleotides not matched to a gene: 13. This CDR3 has 17 residues. Germline V lookup: CDR1 SGHAT, CDR2 FQNNGV. This CDR3 is CASRFLPGQGALNEQFF. CDR3 DNA: TGTGCCAGCAGATTTCTACCGGGACAGGGGGCGCTTAATGAGCAGTTCTTC.

This clone has only one observation. The V gene is TRBV29-1, the J gene TRBJ1-3, with TRBD1 matching 8 bases. V shed 5 bases and J 7 bases; nucleotides not matched to a gene: 7. This CDR3 is 13 amino acids long. Per the germline V gene, CDR1 is SQVTM and CDR2 is ANQGSEA. CDR3 sequence (DNA): TGCAGCGTTTCAAACCGACAGGGGAACACCATATATTTT. Translation gives CSVSNRQGNTIYF.

The chain combines TRBV10-3 with TRBJ2-7, with D possibly being TRBD2 (5 bases). V lost 0 bases and J 7 bases, leaving 7 bases between the germline ends. From germline, CDR1 is ENHRY and CDR2 SYGVKD. The CDR3 sequence is 12 residues long. This CDR3 reads CAISESSGEQYF. The CDR3 DNA reads as TGTGCCATCAGTGAGTCTTCGGGGGAGCAGTACTTC.

The chain joins TRBV6-1 to TRBJ1-5, with D possibly TRBD1 on 6 matching bases. Trimming left V 8 bases short and J 5 bases short, with 13 bases between. The CDR3 contains 13 residues. Germline CDR1 reads MNHNS; CDR2 reads SASEGT. The CDR3 DNA follows: TGTGCCAGCGCCGGGACACTTTATCAGCCCCAGCATTTT. It yields the protein CASAGTLYQPQHF.

V usage is TRBV20-1 and J usage is TRBJ1-2, with D unresolved. The CDR3 consists of 11 residues. Trimming pared 5 bases from V and 4 bases from J, leaving 8 bases between. Germline V gene data show CDR1 as DFQATT and CDR2 as SNEGSKA (reference sequence). DNA of the CDR3: TGCAGTGCTGGGAGATCCTATGGCTACACCTTC. It codes for CSAGRSYGYTF.

With respect to this clone: Different DNA sequences within this sample yield the same CDR3. The gene calls are TRBV5-1 and TRBJ2-7, with 9 bases fitting TRBD1. This CDR3 comprises 14 residues. V shed 0 bases and J 4 bases; nucleotides not matched to a gene: 2. The V gene's germline CDR1 is SGHRS and CDR2 YFSETQ. CDR3 DNA sequence: TGCGCCAGCAGCTTGGGGGGACAGGGTTACGAGCAGTACTTC. Encoded protein: CASSLGGQGYEQYF.

The rearrangement uses TRBV6-1 and TRBJ2-1; D is perhaps TRBD2 (6 bases). There are 16 residues in the CDR3. V shed 4 bases and J shed 0 bases, with 13 bases lying between them. Germline V CDR1 and CDR2: MNHNS, SASEGT. The CDR3 reads CASSGSWGLSYNEQFF. The CDR3 bases are TGTGCCAGCAGTGGTAGTTGGGGACTCTCCTACAATGAGCAGTTCTTC.

The J gene is TRBJ2-1, the V gene TRBV19; tentative D call: TRBD1 (6 bases). This CDR3 has 12 amino acids. With 6 bases removed from V and 6 bases from J, the gap between germline ends came to 9 bases. CDR1 LNHDA and CDR2 SQIVND come from the germline V gene (reference sequence). The CDR3 is CASSLGANEQFF. CDR3 coding DNA: TGTGCCAGTAGCCTGGGGGCCAATGAGCAGTTCTTC.

The chain joins TRBV4-2 to TRBJ2-6; 12 bases match TRBD2. Germline V CDR1 and CDR2: LGHNA, YNFKEQ. The CDR3 is made up of 20 amino acids. The trim removed 4 bases at V and 2 bases at J, leaving 12 bases unmatched. This CDR3 reads CASSPRTSGEGGPGANVLTF. For the CDR3, the DNA is TGTGCCAGCAGCCCCCGGACTAGCGGGGAGGGGGGCCCTGGGGCCAACGTCCTGACTTTC.

This clone was detected only once. The chain joins TRBV28 to TRBJ1-2; the match to TRBD1 covers 9 bases. This CDR3 contains 15 residues. Trimming cost V 8 bases and J 1 base; bases outside gene matches: 8. Germline loops: CDR1 MDHEN, CDR2 SYDVKM. CDR3 nucleotides: TGTGCCAGCTCCGTTCCGGGACAGGGTAACTATGGCTACACCTTC. Its protein is CASSVPGQGNYGYTF.

This rearrangement joins TRBV15 to TRBJ2-3; TRBD1 matches at 7 bases. This CDR3 has 15 amino acids. Per germline, CDR1 LNHNV and CDR2 YYDKDF (reference sequence). The V segment lost 1 base and the J segment 3 bases; nucleotides outside the gene matches: 4. CDR3 DNA sequence: TGTGCCACCAGCAGAGGTCGGGACAGAACAGATACGCAGTATTTT. It specifies CATSRGRDRTDTQYF. Variable domain in full (rest from reference TRBV15 and TRBJ2-3): DAMVIQNPRYQVTQFGKPVTLSCSQTLNHNVMYWYQQKSSQAPKLLFHYYDKDFNNEADTPDNFQSRRPNTSFCFLDIRSPGLGDTAMYLCATSRGRDRTDTQYFGPGTRLTVL.

Comments on this clone: Other DNA sequences in the same sample also yield this CDR3. This rearrangement joins TRBV5-1 to TRBJ2-7; D gene ambiguous. CDR3 length: 12 residues. Germline V gives CDR1 SGHRS, CDR2 YFSETQ. Trimming cost V 1 base and J 4 bases, with 6 bases left between them. CDR3 sequence reads: CASSLRGYEQYF. CDR3 nucleotide sequence: TGCGCCAGCAGCTTGAGAGGTTACGAGCAGTACTTC.

A single count supports this clone. This chain connects TRBV6-1 to TRBJ1-5, with a tentative D call TRBD1 (5 bases). The ends were cut back, 3 bases at V and 4 bases at J, with 13 bases in the middle. The CDR3 has 15 amino acids. Germline V CDR1 and CDR2: MNHNS, SASEGT. The CDR3: CASSEQGGLNQPQHF. The CDR3 nucleotides are TGTGCCAGCAGTGAGCAGGGAGGGCTAAATCAGCCCCAGCATTTT.

The chain uses TRBV19 and TRBJ2-1, with D possibly being TRBD2 (6 bases). V was shortened by 7 bases and J by 8 bases, with 12 bases between the two germline ends. This CDR3 contains 12 residues. The germline gives CDR1 LNHDA, CDR2 SQIVND (reference sequence). CDR3 nucleotides: TGTGCCAGTACCCGGGGGAGGCATGAGCAGTTCTTC. Its protein is CASTRGRHEQFF.

This chain links TRBV23-1 with TRBJ2-3, with D possibly called TRBD1 or TRBD2 (5 bases each). TRBV23-1 is an open reading frame, and its role is uncertain. The CDR3 runs to 14 residues. V lost 3 bases and J 1 base, leaving 8 bases between the germline ends. CDR3: CASSQPGRTDTQYF. CDR3 sequence (DNA): TGCGCCAGCAGTCAGCCGGGGCGCACAGATACGCAGTATTTT.

This chain connects TRBV28 to TRBJ1-2; no firm D call. This CDR3 is 17 amino acids long. V gave up 6 bases and J gave up 6 bases, with 26 bases separating them. Germline CDR1 is MDHEN and CDR2 is SYDVKM. The CDR3 coding sequence is TGTGCCAGCAGCCGCCCCGCAGTATCCCTTAAGGAGGATGGCTACACCTTC. This codes for CASSRPAVSLKEDGYTF.

The V gene is TRBV27, the J gene TRBJ1-2; D is uncertain. Germline V lookup: CDR1 MNHEY, CDR2 SMNVEV (reference sequence). The CDR3 runs 14 residues. Trimming removed 4 bases at V and 5 bases at J, with 14 bases between. CDR3 DNA: TGTGCCAGCAGTTCCTCCTTTAGCCTGTATGGCTACACCTTC. Translating it yields CASSSSFSLYGYTF.

The chain employs TRBV5-6 and TRBJ2-7; 8 bases agree with TRBD1. CDR3 length: 15 residues. The germline gives CDR1 SGHDT, CDR2 YYEEEE. The V gene end was trimmed by 4 bases and the J gene end by 3 bases; junction bases not matched to a gene: 9. As DNA, the CDR3 is TGTGCCAGCAGCCCGGGACAGGTACATTTCTACGAGCAGTACTTC. It specifies CASSPGQVHFYEQYF.

The J gene is TRBJ2-3, the V gene TRBV2; D is ambiguous. This CDR3 has 12 residues. Germline V gene lookup returns CDR1 SNHLY and CDR2 FYNNEI. V was cut by 6 bases and J by 4 bases, with 8 bases left in between. CDR3 sequence reads: CASRVFADTQYF. DNA for the CDR3: TGTGCCAGCAGGGTATTCGCAGATACGCAGTATTTT.

V is TRBV7-8 and J is TRBJ2-2; 11 positions match TRBD1. CDR1 SGHVS and CDR2 FQNEAQ come from the germline V gene. With V trimmed by 1 base and J by 6 bases, 4 bases remained unmatched. There are 16 residues in the CDR3. CDR3 nucleotide sequence: TGTGCCAGCAGCTTAGGAGGACAGGGGGCTCCCGGGGAGCTGTTTTTT. Encoded protein: CASSLGGQGAPGELFF.

The rearrangement joins TRBV5-8 to TRBJ2-3; a weak D match, TRBD2 (5 bases). CDR1 and CDR2 (germline): SGHTS, YDEGEE. CDR3 length: 15 amino acids. The ends were cut back, 10 bases at V and 2 bases at J, with 20 bases in the middle. The CDR3 DNA reads as TGTGCCGGCGAGGGCGGTATTCGTAACACAGATACGCAGTATTTT. As protein: CAGEGGIRNTDTQYF.

The rearrangement uses TRBV7-2 and TRBJ2-3, with 12 bases lining up with TRBD2. Germline values: CDR1 SGHTA, CDR2 FQGNSA. The CDR3 is made up of 16 amino acids. Trimming at V came to 1 base and at J to 5 bases, leaving 4 bases not matched to a gene. As DNA, the CDR3 is TGTGCCAGCAGCTTAGAGGGGGGACTAGCGGGAGATACGCAGTATTTT. Amino acids: CASSLEGGLAGDTQYF.

The rearrangement uses TRBV29-1 and TRBJ2-7, with 8 bases identical to TRBD1. CDR3 length: 11 residues. V was pared by 7 bases and J by 7 bases, with 6 bases of the junction left unmatched. The germline V gene encodes CDR1 SQVTM and CDR2 ANQGSEA. This CDR3 is CSAGQGIEQYF. The CDR3 bases are TGCAGCGCTGGACAGGGTATAGAGCAGTACTTC.

The V gene is TRBV28, the J gene TRBJ2-1, with a tentative D call TRBD2 (6 bases). The V end was cut by 4 bases, the J end by 1 base, with 23 bases between. This CDR3 has 19 residues. CDR1 and CDR2 (germline): MDHEN, SYDVKM. The CDR3 DNA reads TGTGCCAGCAGTTCCTCAAAGGCGGGACGCTATAGGTCCTACAATGAGCAGTTCTTC. This sequence encodes CASSSSKAGRYRSYNEQFF.

The chain links TRBV5-8 to TRBJ2-7, with a tentative D call TRBD1 (6 bases). The V end was cut by 0 bases, the J end by 2 bases, with 12 bases between. The CDR3 length is 15 residues. CDR1 SGHTS and CDR2 YDEGEE come from the germline V gene. CDR3 nucleotide sequence: TGTGCCAGCAGCTTGGGGGACACCCACCCCTACGAGCAGTACTTC. Its translation is CASSLGDTHPYEQYF. Full variable domain (missing parts from reference TRBV5-8 and TRBJ2-7): EAGVTQSPTHLIKTRGQQATLRCSPISGHTSVYWYQQALGLGLQFLLWYDEGEERNRGNFPPRFSGRQFPNYSSELNVNALELEDSALYLCASSLGDTHPYEQYFGPGTRLTVT.

For the CDR3, the DNA is TGTGCCAGCAGTGACGCAGGGAGCTCCTATAATTCACCCCTCCACTTT. Amino acids: CASSDAGSSYNSPLHF. This chain connects TRBV6-1 to TRBJ1-6; possible D gene TRBD1, 5 bases. There are 16 residues in the CDR3. Germline CDR1 is MNHNS and CDR2 is SASEGT. V lost 3 bases and J 0 bases, leaving 9 bases between the germline ends.

The chain uses TRBV7-6 and TRBJ2-1; maybe TRBD1 (5 bases). Trimming removed 5 bases at V and 1 base at J, with 9 bases between. Germline V CDR1 and CDR2: SGHVS, FNYEAQ. This CDR3 comprises 14 residues. DNA for the CDR3: TGTGCCAGCAGCCTAGGGGTTTCCTACAATGAGCAGTTCTTC. Amino acids: CASSLGVSYNEQFF.

This chain uses TRBV9 with TRBJ1-1, with D possibly being TRBD1 (5 bases). The CDR3 has 19 residues. Germline values: CDR1 SGDLS, CDR2 YYNGEE. The V end lost 0 bases, the J end lost 0 bases, and 21 bases lay between the germline ends. CDR3 DNA sequence: TGTGCCAGCAGCGTAGTTAGGACACCACACGATACTTTGAACACTGAAGCTTTCTTT. This encodes CASSVVRTPHDTLNTEAFF.

The chain recombines TRBV6-5 with TRBJ2-2; 8 positions match TRBD2. The CDR3 sequence is 16 residues long. The trim removed 4 bases at V and 7 bases at J, leaving 11 bases unmatched. Looked up from germline, CDR1 is MNHEY and CDR2 is SVGAGI. The CDR3 loop is CASSSGVVAGFGELFF. The DNA of the CDR3 is TGTGCCAGCAGTTCCGGGGTGGTAGCGGGATTCGGGGAGCTGTTTTTT.